This record concerns one TCR beta chain sequence. Its target is unknown. Trimming shortened V by 6 bases and J by 5 bases, and 17 bases separated the two germline ends. CDR3 size: 15 residues. Germline CDR1 MNHEY, CDR2 SVGAGI. The source of the sample is a study of CD8 T cell repertoires and HIV-1 epitope variants. Sequencing used immunoSEQ multiplex PCR; TCRdb keeps in-frame clones, though not all of them. Of 5,000 or so clones detected, just under 70% appear once; the ten largest clones hold nearly 50%. This TCR was sampled from a male donor with HIV. The chain links TRBV6-5 to TRBJ1-5; D not certain. Input material: cultured CD8+ T cells derived from PBMCs. The CDR3 DNA is TGTGCCAGCAGCGTAGACACCGACAACTATCAGCCCCAGCATTTT. This translates into CASSVDTDNYQPQHF.